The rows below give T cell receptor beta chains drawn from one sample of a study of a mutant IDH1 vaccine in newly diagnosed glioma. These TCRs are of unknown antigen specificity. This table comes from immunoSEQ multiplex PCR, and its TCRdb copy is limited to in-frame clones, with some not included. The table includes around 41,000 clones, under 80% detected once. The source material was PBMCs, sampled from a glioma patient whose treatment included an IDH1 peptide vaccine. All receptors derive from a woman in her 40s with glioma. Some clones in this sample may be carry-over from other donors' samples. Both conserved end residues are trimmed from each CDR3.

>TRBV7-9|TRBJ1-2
ASSSGATLDGYT
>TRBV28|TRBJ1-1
ASTLGVREAF
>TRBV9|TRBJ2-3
ASSAPGQVKQTQY
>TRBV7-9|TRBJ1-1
ASNSPGGTGSEAF
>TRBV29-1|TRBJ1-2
SVEPLAGTGYGYT
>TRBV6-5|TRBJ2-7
ASTQGGLNEQY
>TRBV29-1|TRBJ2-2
SVGGDRPTGELF
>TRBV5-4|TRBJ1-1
ASSSTGQGRNEAF
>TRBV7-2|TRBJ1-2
ASSLLVSDSYGYT
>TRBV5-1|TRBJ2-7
ASSYSSGGYEQY
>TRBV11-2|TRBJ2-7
ASSSRTSGSRGEQY
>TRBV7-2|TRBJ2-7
ASSSGQYEQY
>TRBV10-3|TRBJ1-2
AISARDRDGYT
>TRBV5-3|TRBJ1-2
ARSSWPPHRPPGPYGYT
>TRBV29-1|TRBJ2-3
SVEGGDTQY
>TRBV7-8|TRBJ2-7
ASSVLYYEQY
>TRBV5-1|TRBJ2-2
ASSLEFIGELF
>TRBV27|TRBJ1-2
ASSYQGASNYGYT
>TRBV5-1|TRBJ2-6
ASRGPQVFLSGANVLT
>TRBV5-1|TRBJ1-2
ASSLVAGSYGYT
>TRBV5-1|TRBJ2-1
ASSLERTFYNEQF
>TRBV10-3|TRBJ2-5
AISESNTVPSPQY
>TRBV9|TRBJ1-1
ASSVVGTLDTEAF
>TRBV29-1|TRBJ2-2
SVRGRRDTGELF
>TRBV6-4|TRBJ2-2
ASREGENTGELF
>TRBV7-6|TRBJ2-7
ASSSGGGRYYEQY
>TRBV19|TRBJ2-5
ASSMPLAGTRETQY